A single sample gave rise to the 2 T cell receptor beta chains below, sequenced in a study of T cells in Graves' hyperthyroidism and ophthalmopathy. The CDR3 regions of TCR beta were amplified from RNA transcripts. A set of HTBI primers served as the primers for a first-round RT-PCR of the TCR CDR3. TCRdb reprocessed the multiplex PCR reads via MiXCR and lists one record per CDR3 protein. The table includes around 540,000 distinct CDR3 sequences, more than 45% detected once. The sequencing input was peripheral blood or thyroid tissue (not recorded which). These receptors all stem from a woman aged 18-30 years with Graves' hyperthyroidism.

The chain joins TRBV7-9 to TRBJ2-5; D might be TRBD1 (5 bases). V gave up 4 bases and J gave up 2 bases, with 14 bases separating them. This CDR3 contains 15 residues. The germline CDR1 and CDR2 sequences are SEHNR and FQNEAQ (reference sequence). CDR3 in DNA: TGTGCCAGCAGCTCAGCCGACAGCTCACAAGAGACCCAGTACTTC. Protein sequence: CASSSADSSQETQYF.

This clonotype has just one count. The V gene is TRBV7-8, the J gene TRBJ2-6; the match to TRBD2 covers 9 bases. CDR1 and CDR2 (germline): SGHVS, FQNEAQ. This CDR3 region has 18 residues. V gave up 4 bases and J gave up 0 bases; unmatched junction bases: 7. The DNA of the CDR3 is TGTGCCAGCAGCTCAGGGCTAGCGGGGAGCTCTGGGGCCAACGTCCTGACTTTC. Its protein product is CASSSGLAGSSGANVLTF.